This T cell receptor (beta chain) was captured in a study of neurological immune-mediated disorders. Study-wide results and limits: HTLV-1-associated myelopathy ranked highest for TCR clonal expansion and multiple sclerosis lowest, beneath healthy controls.

The cDNA was synthesized by 5'RACE incorporating 10-nucleotide random UMIs. TCRdb reprocessed the 5' RACE reads with MiXCR, giving one entry per CDR3 protein. Among about 50,000 distinct CDR3 sequences, 7% to 10% were seen once, and the ten largest hold under 2%. This CDR3 is 12 amino acids long. Germline V lookup: CDR1 SQVTM, CDR2 ANQGSEA. V gave up 4 bases and J gave up 5 bases, with 12 bases separating them. The sample's time point: longitudinal time-point 3. Maryland, USA blood bank volunteers served as healthy controls. Libraries used 2 million unsorted PBMCs kept frozen in RNAlater. This clonotype was seen many times. The antigen remains unidentified.

V is TRBV29-1 and J is TRBJ2-7, with D maybe TRBD2 (6 bases). This TCR came from a woman in her forties in good health. Input material: PBMCs. As DNA, the CDR3 is TGCAGCGTTGCCCCACCGGGGGACGAGCAGTACTTC. This translates into CSVAPPGDEQYF.